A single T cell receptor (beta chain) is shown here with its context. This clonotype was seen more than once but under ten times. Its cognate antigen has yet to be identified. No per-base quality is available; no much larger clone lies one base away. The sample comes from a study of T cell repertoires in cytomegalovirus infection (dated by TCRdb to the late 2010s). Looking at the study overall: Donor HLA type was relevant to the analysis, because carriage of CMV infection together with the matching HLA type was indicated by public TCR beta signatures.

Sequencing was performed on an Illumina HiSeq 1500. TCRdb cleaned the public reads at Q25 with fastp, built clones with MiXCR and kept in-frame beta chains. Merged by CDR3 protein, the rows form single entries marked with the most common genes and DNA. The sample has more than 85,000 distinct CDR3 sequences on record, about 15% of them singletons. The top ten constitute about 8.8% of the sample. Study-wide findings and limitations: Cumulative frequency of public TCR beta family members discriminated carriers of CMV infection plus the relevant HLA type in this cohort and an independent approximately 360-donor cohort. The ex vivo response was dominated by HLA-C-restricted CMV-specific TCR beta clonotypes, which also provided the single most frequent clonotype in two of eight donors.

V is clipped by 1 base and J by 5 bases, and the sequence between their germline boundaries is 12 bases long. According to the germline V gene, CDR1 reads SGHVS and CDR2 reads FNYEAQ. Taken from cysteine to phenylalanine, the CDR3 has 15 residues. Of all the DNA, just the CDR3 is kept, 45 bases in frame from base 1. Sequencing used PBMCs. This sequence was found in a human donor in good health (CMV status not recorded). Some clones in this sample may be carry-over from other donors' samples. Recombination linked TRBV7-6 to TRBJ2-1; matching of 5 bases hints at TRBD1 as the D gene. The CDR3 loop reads CASSLEAGLNNEQFF. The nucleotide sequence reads TGTGCCAGCAGCTTAGAAGCAGGGCTCAACAATGAGCAGTTCTTC.